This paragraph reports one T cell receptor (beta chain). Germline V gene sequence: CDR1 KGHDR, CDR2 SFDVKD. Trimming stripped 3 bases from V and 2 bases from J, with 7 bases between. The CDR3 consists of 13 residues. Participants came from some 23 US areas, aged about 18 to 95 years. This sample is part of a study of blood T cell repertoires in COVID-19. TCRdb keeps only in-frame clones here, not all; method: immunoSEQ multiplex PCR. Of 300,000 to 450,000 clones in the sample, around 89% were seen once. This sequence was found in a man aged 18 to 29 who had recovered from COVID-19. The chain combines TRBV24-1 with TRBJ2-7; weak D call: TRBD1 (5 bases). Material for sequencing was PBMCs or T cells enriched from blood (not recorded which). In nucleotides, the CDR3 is TGTGCCACCAGTGATGAGACAGCCTACGAGCAGTACTTC. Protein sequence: CATSDETAYEQYF.